The TCR beta chain under discussion was sequenced for a study of blood T cells in healthy people across ages. Study results and caveats: Per million T cells, the diversity of TCR beta decreased roughly linearly as age advanced. More naive CD4+ cells and higher diversity were found in long-lived than in aged donors. Estimates based on one million T cells were treated as lower bounds. The study found TCR beta diversity correlated strongly with naive T cell percentage.

The second PCR ran about 6 to 12 cycles with a sample-barcoded 5' primer and J-beta primers. TCRdb itself ran the 5' RACE reads through MiXCR, one entry per CDR3 protein. The sample contains roughly 680,000 distinct CDR3 sequences, approximately 50% of which appear only once. The CDR3 spans 10 residues. V lost 6 bases and J lost 4, with 3 bases in between. Germline values: CDR1 MNHEY, CDR2 SVGEGT. Notes on this clonotype: Its antigen is not known.

The receptor was derived from a woman aged 55-69 years in good health. The rearrangement joins TRBV6-2 or TRBV6-3 to TRBJ1-2, with unresolved D. The sequenced sample was blood. CDR3 amino acids: CASRSYGYTF. As DNA, the CDR3 is TGTGCCAGCAGATCCTATGGCTACACCTTC.